This T cell receptor beta chain was profiled in a study of cytomegalovirus exposure and HLA in healthy donors. Trimming shortened V by 6 bases and J by 1 base, and 14 bases separated the two germline ends. Germline CDR1 reads KGHSH; CDR2 reads LQKENI. The CDR3 totals 15 residues. Overall study findings and caveats: The majority of TCR sequences were rare, yet some public TCRs appeared in many donors. A prior analysis recorded that most TCR beta V segments were productive about 87% or about 30% of the time. When presence/absence was analysed, sequencing depth was taken to be roughly uniform across donors. Fewer N-insertions (relative to the roughly 730-donor mean) were reportedly seen in an Asian-associated ancestry cluster in a later analysis.

PCR amplification relied on 60 Vbeta primers (plus 13 Jbeta primers). The table came from immunoSEQ multiplex PCR; TCRdb's copy has only in-frame clones and leaves some out. The sample shows roughly 20,000 clones, over 75% of them seen only once. Points on this clone: The antigen is unknown.

The sequence was collected from a man aged 55 to 70 in good health and CMV-seronegative. The chain carries TRBV18 and TRBJ2-3, with a weak D call TRBD1 (6 bases). The sequencing sample was made of PBMCs. The CDR3 is CASSAGQLRTDTQYF. The CDR3 region has the DNA TGTGCCAGCTCCGCTGGACAGTTACGCACAGATACGCAGTATTTT.